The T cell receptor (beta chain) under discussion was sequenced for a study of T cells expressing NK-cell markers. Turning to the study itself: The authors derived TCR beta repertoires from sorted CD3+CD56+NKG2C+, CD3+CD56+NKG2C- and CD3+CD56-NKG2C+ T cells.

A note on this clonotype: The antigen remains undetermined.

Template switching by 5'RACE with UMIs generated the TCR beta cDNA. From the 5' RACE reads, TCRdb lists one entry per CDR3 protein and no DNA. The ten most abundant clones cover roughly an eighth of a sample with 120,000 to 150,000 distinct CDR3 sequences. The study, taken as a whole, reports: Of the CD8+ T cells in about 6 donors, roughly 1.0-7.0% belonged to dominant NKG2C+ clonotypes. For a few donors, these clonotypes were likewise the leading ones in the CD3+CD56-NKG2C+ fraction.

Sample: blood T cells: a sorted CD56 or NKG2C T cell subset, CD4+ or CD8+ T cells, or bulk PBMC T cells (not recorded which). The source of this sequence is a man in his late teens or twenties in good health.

CDR3 loop: CASSEHRVLETQYF. J is TRBJ2-5 and V is TRBV7-9; TCRdb calls TRBD1, which cannot be checked without DNA. CDR1 SEHNR and CDR2 FQNEAQ come from the germline V gene (reference sequence). This CDR3 has 14 amino acids.